A single sample gave rise to the 8 T cell receptor beta chains below, sequenced in a study of T cell clonality in common variable immunodeficiency. Repertoires were generated with immunoSEQ multiplex PCR, while TCRdb's copy carries only in-frame clones and drops some. The sample contains about 20,000 clones, none of them singletons. Findings of the study overall: Reportedly, TCR beta sequences from common variable immunodeficiency showed fewer deletions and N-nucleotide insertions.

For these TCRs, the target antigens are not known. Input material: peripheral blood mononuclear cells. The receptors come from a human donor with common variable immunodeficiency.

This clone was found a few times. The sequence runs out 3 residues before the end of the CDR3; the remainder is reconstructed from the germline J gene. The V gene is TRBV2, the J gene TRBJ2-5, with TRBD1 matching over 10 bases. The germline CDR1 and CDR2 sequences are SNHLY and FYNNEI. The CDR3 loop spans 14 amino acids. V shed 5 bases, J shed 5 bases, and the junction held 5 bases outside the gene matches. The DNA read from the CDR3 is TGTGCCAGCAGTCCGGGACAGGGGTATGAGACC. It is translated as CASSPGQGYET. The entire CDR3 is CASSPGQGYETQYF.

The table lists this clone with a few counts. The CDR3 is cut off 3 residues early in the read; its end comes from the germline J gene. The chain couples TRBV7-2 to TRBJ1-4; D gene unclear. V lost 2 bases and J 4 bases, leaving 8 bases between the germline ends. The CDR3 length is 14 residues. Germline V gene lookup returns CDR1 SGHTA and CDR2 FQGNSA. CDR3 DNA, as far as it was read: TGTGCCAGCAGCTTAAGCAGGCTTAATGAAAAA. It translates to CASSLSRLNEK. The whole CDR3 protein reads CASSLSRLNEKLFF.

This clone was picked up a small number of times. The missing CDR3 end, 3 residues past where the read stops, is filled in from the germline J gene. This chain joins TRBV19 and TRBJ2-2; 8 bases align to TRBD1. V gave up 7 bases and J gave up 3 bases; unmatched junction bases: 10. The CDR3 loop spans 16 amino acids. Germline loops: CDR1 LNHDA, CDR2 SQIVND (reference sequence). The CDR3 here is CASTPRRTGHTGELFF. Incomplete CDR3 DNA: TGTGCCAGTACCCCAAGGAGGACAGGGCACACCGGGGAG.

Notes on this clone: The read ends 3 residues before the CDR3 terminus; that terminus is restored from the germline J gene. The rearrangement joins TRBV6-2 or TRBV6-3 to TRBJ2-5; D perhaps matches TRBD1 (6 bases). From germline, CDR1 is MNHEY and CDR2 SVGEGT. There are 16 residues in the CDR3. V dropped 6 bases and J dropped 2 bases, with 19 bases sitting between them. The CDR3 here is CASSAQGRSLQETQYF. CDR3 bases read: TGTGCCAGCAGCGCCCAGGGGAGATCGTTACAAGAGACC.

Points on this clone: The CDR3 extends 3 residues past the end of the read, so its final part is completed from the germline J gene. The chain has TRBV7-2 and TRBJ2-5, with 9 nucleotides matching TRBD1. The CDR3 contains 14 residues. Germline V gives CDR1 SGHTA, CDR2 FQGNSA. J lost 7 bases, V lost 4 bases, and 7 bases had no gene match. CDR3 in amino acids: CASSSGGQGMTQYF. The part of the CDR3 DNA that was read is TGTGCCAGCAGCTCCGGGGGACAGGGCATGACC.

Note on this clone: The read ends 3 residues before the CDR3 terminus; that terminus is restored from the germline J gene. The chain links TRBV7-2 to TRBJ2-7, with 7 positions matching TRBD1. The germline V gene encodes CDR1 SGHTA and CDR2 FQGNSA. V was clipped by 4 bases and J by 3 bases; unmatched bases: 6. The length of the CDR3 is 14 residues. The covered CDR3 bases are TGTGCCAGCAGCTCCGGGGACAGACACTACGAG. It specifies CASSSGDRHYE. The CDR3 as a whole reads CASSSGDRHYEQYF.

Comment on this clone: The sequenced fragment ends 3 residues before the CDR3 boundary, so the rest is inferred from the germline J gene. This chain links TRBV7-2 with TRBJ2-5, with D perhaps TRBD2 (5 bases). Germline V gene data show CDR1 as SGHTA and CDR2 as FQGNSA. V lost 0 bases, J lost 2 bases, and 13 bases lay in between. The CDR3 covers 16 residues. The CDR3 DNA, read in part, is TGTGCCAGCAGCTTAGCCCCTGGTCGGGGACAAGAGACC. Protein: CASSLAPGRGQET. The whole CDR3 is CASSLAPGRGQETQYF.

With respect to this clone: The read ends 3 residues before the CDR3 terminus; that terminus is restored from the germline J gene. The chain recombines TRBV6-2 or TRBV6-3 with TRBJ2-3, with D possibly being TRBD2 (6 bases). Germline lookup yields CDR1 MNHEY and CDR2 SVGEGT. The CDR3 has 16 residues. Trimming removed 5 bases from V and 4 bases from J, with 19 bases in between. The part of the CDR3 DNA that was read is TGTGCCAGCAGTGGGACCGGGACTCCCGGGGCAGATACG. Encoded protein: CASSGTGTPGADT. The CDR3 as a whole reads CASSGTGTPGADTQYF.